The 18 T cell receptor beta chains given below trace back to one sample, sequenced in a study of blood T cell dynamics during melanoma immunotherapy. Libraries were prepared by immunoSEQ multiplex PCR; TCRdb keeps only in-frame clonotypes and omits some of them. Counted here are more than 10,000 clones, over 70% occurring once; the ten biggest clones make up about 22%. The time point here: week 3, after first cycle of checkpoint inhibitor. This sample comprised blood, obtained from a patient treated with checkpoint blockade. These receptors all stem from a human donor with melanoma.

The chain employs TRBV7-6 and TRBJ2-2; TRBD2 aligns across 14 bases. V was pared by 0 bases and J by 4 bases, with 1 base of the junction left unmatched. Germline assignment: CDR1 SGHVS and CDR2 FNYEAQ. CDR3 length: 17 residues. The CDR3 sequence is CASSLAGTSGSTGELFF. The DNA of the CDR3 is TGTGCCAGCAGCTTAGCTGGGACTAGCGGGAGCACCGGGGAGCTGTTTTTT.

This clone was counted a few times. DNA for the CDR3: TGCGCCAGGCGGGTTCCCTACGAGCAGTACGTC. Its translation: CARRVPYEQYV. The chain is built from TRBV10-1 and TRBJ2-7; TRBD2 might be the D (5 bases). The germline gives CDR1 WNHNN, CDR2 SYGVQD (reference sequence). The CDR3 totals 11 residues. The germline V and J ends were trimmed by 9 bases and 2 bases, with 8 bases remaining between them.

The V gene is TRBV11-2, the J gene TRBJ1-5; 11 nucleotides line up with TRBD1. The J segment lost 7 bases and the V segment lost 4 bases, leaving 3 bases of the junction unmatched. The CDR3 consists of 14 residues. Germline values: CDR1 SGHAT, CDR2 FQNNGV. This CDR3 is CASSSGQGGQPQHF. The DNA of the CDR3 is TGTGCCAGCAGCTCGGGACAGGGGGGCCAGCCCCAGCATTTT.

This chain joins TRBV29-1 and TRBJ1-1; D uncertain. The germline CDR1 and CDR2 sequences are SQVTM and ANQGSEA. The germline V and J ends were trimmed by 7 bases and 5 bases, with 11 bases remaining between them. The CDR3 contains 11 residues. The CDR3 sequence: CSATELTEAFF. DNA for the CDR3: TGCAGCGCCACCGAATTGACTGAAGCTTTCTTT.

V gene TRBV27 combines with J gene TRBJ1-5, with D hard to call. CDR3 size: 14 residues. Trimming pared 6 bases from V and 2 bases from J, leaving 11 bases between. The germline gives CDR1 MNHEY, CDR2 SMNVEV (reference sequence). The CDR3 region has the DNA TGTGCCAGCAGAATGGGGTCTGGCAATCAGCCCCAGCATTTT. As protein: CASRMGSGNQPQHF.

CDR3 loop: CASSTTHSSYEQYV. The CDR3 DNA reads TGTGCCAGCAGTACCACACACAGCTCCTACGAGCAGTACGTC. The chain employs TRBV6-1 and TRBJ2-7, with D unresolved. Germline CDR1 MNHNS, CDR2 SASEGT. V was trimmed by 5 bases and J by 0 bases, leaving 11 bases between them. CDR3 length: 14 residues.

The chain is built from TRBV28 and TRBJ1-6, with D possibly being TRBD1 (6 bases). The CDR3 runs to 15 residues. Per germline, CDR1 MDHEN and CDR2 SYDVKM. Deletions cut 4 bases from V and 7 bases from J, with 14 bases between. CDR3 sequence reads: CASSSAQGFNSPLHF. The DNA of the CDR3 is TGTGCCAGCAGTTCAGCCCAGGGGTTCAATTCACCCCTCCACTTT.

This chain uses TRBV29-1 with TRBJ2-5; TRBD2 matches 12 bases. CDR3 length equals 15 residues. With V trimmed by 7 bases and J by 1 base, 7 bases remained unmatched. Germline V lookup: CDR1 SQVTM, CDR2 ANQGSEA. CDR3 sequence reads: CSATPTSGSQETQYF. DNA for the CDR3: TGCAGCGCAACACCGACTAGCGGGAGCCAAGAGACCCAGTACTTC.

The rearrangement links TRBV2 to TRBJ1-4; possibly TRBD1 for D (5 bases). The CDR3 extends over 15 amino acids. The germline V and J ends were trimmed by 9 bases and 0 bases, with 14 bases remaining between them. From germline, CDR1 is SNHLY and CDR2 FYNNEI. Written as DNA, the CDR3 is TGTGCCAGTTTAGACGGGGCCGCAACTAATGAAAAACTGTTTTTT. This encodes CASLDGAATNEKLFF.

The V and J genes are TRBV7-9 and TRBJ2-1, with D perhaps TRBD1 (6 bases). V was pared by 1 base and J by 7 bases, with 14 bases between. CDR3 length: 15 residues. Per the germline V gene, CDR1 is SEHNR and CDR2 is FQNEAQ (reference sequence). The chain's CDR3 is CASSLEGTGWNEQFF. CDR3 coding DNA: TGTGCCAGCAGCTTAGAAGGCACAGGGTGGAATGAGCAGTTCTTC.

The chain links TRBV5-5 to TRBJ2-7; D may be TRBD1 or TRBD2 (6 bases each). Trimming cost V 2 bases and J 4 bases, with 13 bases left between them. Germline values: CDR1 SGHKS, CDR2 YYEKEE (reference sequence). The CDR3 covers 14 residues. In DNA, the CDR3 is TGTGCCAGCAGCTTAGGGGGGTCAGGATACGAGCAGTACGTC. Protein: CASSLGGSGYEQYV.

V is TRBV15 and J is TRBJ1-5; D might be TRBD1 (6 bases). Looked up from germline, CDR1 is LNHNV and CDR2 is YYDKDF (reference sequence). The CDR3 covers 18 residues. V lost 3 bases and J 0 bases, leaving 18 bases between the germline ends. The CDR3 loop is CATSRGMGEGGSNQPQHF. As DNA, the CDR3 is TGTGCCACCAGCAGGGGAATGGGGGAAGGGGGTAGCAATCAGCCCCAGCATTTT.

This clone is labeled medium-sized (0.01 to 0.1%). This chain links TRBV6-6 with TRBJ1-5, with D possibly being TRBD1 (5 bases). There are 16 residues in the CDR3. The V end lost 2 bases, the J end lost 0 bases, and 11 bases lay between the germline ends. The germline V gene encodes CDR1 MNHNY and CDR2 SVGAGI (reference sequence). CDR3 in DNA: TGTGCCAGCAGTTACATGGGGGGGGTTAGCAATCAGCCCCAGCATTTT. It specifies CASSYMGGVSNQPQHF.

The CDR3 nucleotides are TGTGCCAGCAGGCCCGGGACGGACTATGGCTACACCTTC. Amino acid sequence: CASRPGTDYGYTF. The chain joins TRBV2 to TRBJ1-2; tentative D call: TRBD1 (5 bases). The germline V gene encodes CDR1 SNHLY and CDR2 FYNNEI. This CDR3 contains 13 residues. V gave up 6 bases and J gave up 3 bases, with 11 bases separating them.

This clone was recorded a few times. V and J are TRBV19 and TRBJ1-5, with 7 positions matching TRBD1. From germline, CDR1 is LNHDA and CDR2 SQIVND (reference sequence). The CDR3 has 12 residues. Losses at the gene ends were 7 bases for V and 9 bases for J; bases not matched to a gene: 6. CDR3 DNA: TGTGCCAGTACTCAGGGGGGTGGGCCCCAGCATTTT. This gives the protein CASTQGGGPQHF.

The gene calls are TRBV18 and TRBJ2-1; possible D gene TRBD2, 5 bases. This CDR3 spans 17 amino acids. The V end was cut by 6 bases, the J end by 4 bases, with 22 bases between. Per germline, CDR1 KGHSH and CDR2 LQKENI. CDR3 nucleotide sequence: TGTGCCAGCTCCCCCAGTCTAGGAGCGGAGACATACAATGAGCAGTTCTTC. It is translated as CASSPSLGAETYNEQFF.

V gene TRBV2 combines with J gene TRBJ2-5, with TRBD1 as a possible D gene (6 bases). Germline V gives CDR1 SNHLY, CDR2 FYNNEI. V lost 4 bases, J lost 7 bases, and 13 bases lay in between. There are 13 residues in the CDR3. The CDR3 is CASSVPGVGTQYF. The CDR3, as DNA: TGTGCCAGCAGTGTGCCAGGGGTCGGGACCCAGTACTTC. The variable domain in full, completed from reference TRBV2 and TRBJ2-5, reads EPEVTQTPSHQVTQMGQEVILRCVPISNHLYFYWYRQILGQKVEFLVSFYNNEISEKSEIFDDQFSVERPDGSNFTLKIRSTKLEDSAMYFCASSVPGVGTQYFGPGTRLLVL.

The V and J genes are TRBV19 and TRBJ1-5; D might be TRBD1 (5 bases). V was shortened by 7 bases and J by 2 bases, with 9 bases between the two germline ends. The V gene's germline CDR1 is LNHDA and CDR2 SQIVND (reference sequence). The CDR3 contains 13 residues. The CDR3: CASNRGGNQPQHF. CDR3 nucleotide sequence: TGTGCCAGTAATCGGGGCGGCAATCAGCCCCAGCATTTT.